Each of the 20 T cell receptor beta chains below was sequenced from the same sample in a study of T cells expressing NK-cell markers (dated by TCRdb to about 2020). To prepare the library, 5' RACE was applied. The sequencer was an Illumina HiSeq 2000. TCRdb reprocessed the reads; each CDR3 protein sequence makes one entry, and DNA is unavailable. The table held for this sample gives roughly 420,000 distinct CDR3 sequences. The ten largest account for approximately 7% of the sample. Sequenced input: blood T cells: a sorted CD56 or NKG2C T cell subset, CD4+ or CD8+ T cells, or bulk PBMC T cells (not recorded which). These receptors were obtained from a woman aged 18 to 75 in good health.

This chain uses TRBV6-5 with TRBJ2-3; TCRdb selects TRBD2, and the lack of DNA leaves this call unchecked. The CDR3 has 14 amino acids. Germline values: CDR1 MNHEY, CDR2 SVGAGI. The CDR3 protein is CASSWGGLADTQYF.

J is TRBJ1-2 and V is TRBV28. Germline V gene lookup returns CDR1 MDHEN and CDR2 SYDVKM. The CDR3 extends over 13 amino acids. CDR3 sequence reads: CASNRPRSYGYTF.

CDR3: CAAQGSGAGELFF. The chain carries TRBV27 and TRBJ2-2; there is no DNA to check the TCRdb D call of TRBD2. The germline gives CDR1 MNHEY, CDR2 SMNVEV (reference sequence). The CDR3 runs to 13 residues.

The rearrangement joins TRBV25-1 to TRBJ2-1; as DNA is missing, the TRBD1 call by TCRdb cannot be tested. Germline V gene lookup returns CDR1 MGHDK and CDR2 SYGVNS. There are 15 residues in the CDR3. The CDR3: CASSEGWGVYNEQFF.

The chain joins TRBV20-1 to TRBJ1-1. CDR1 is DFQATT, CDR2 SNEGSKA, per germline (reference sequence). The length of the CDR3 is 12 residues. This chain's CDR3 is CSAREMNTEAFF.

The chain recombines TRBV7-2 with TRBJ2-7; TCRdb's D call of TRBD1 is untestable without DNA. The CDR3 is 14 amino acids. Germline-derived CDR1 and CDR2 are SGHTA and FQGNSA. CDR3: CASSPSTGAYEQYF.

The V and J genes are TRBV12-3 or TRBV12-4 and TRBJ1-2; with no DNA, the TCRdb D assignment of TRBD1 cannot be verified. The CDR3 is made up of 14 amino acids. The CDR3 sequence is CASSPLQGFYGYTF.

This chain joins TRBV12-3 or TRBV12-4 and TRBJ2-7; there is no DNA to check the TCRdb D call of TRBD1. This CDR3 is 14 amino acids long. The CDR3 is CATAKGVSAYEQYF.

This rearrangement joins TRBV5-1 to TRBJ1-2. Germline CDR1 is SGHRS and CDR2 is YFSETQ. CDR3 size: 12 residues. The CDR3 sequence: CASSPAANGYTF.

The chain has TRBV7-3 and TRBJ1-1. Germline loops: CDR1 SGHTA, CDR2 FQGTGA. This CDR3 comprises 15 residues. The chain's CDR3 is CASSLTAQTNTEAFF.

V gene TRBV9 combines with J gene TRBJ2-7; TCRdb proposes TRBD2, but this gene call is untestable without DNA. The CDR3 totals 14 residues. Germline CDR1 reads SGDLS; CDR2 reads YYNGEE. CDR3 protein: CASSDLRQGHEQYF.

The chain couples TRBV19 to TRBJ2-5; TCRdb returns TRBD2, unconfirmable since there is no DNA. This CDR3 region has 14 residues. Germline V gives CDR1 LNHDA, CDR2 SQIVND (reference sequence). CDR3 sequence reads: CASTGSPLAETQYF.

The chain recombines TRBV11-2 with TRBJ2-1; TCRdb returns TRBD2, unconfirmable since there is no DNA. The CDR3 spans 19 residues. Per the germline V gene, CDR1 is SGHAT and CDR2 is FQNNGV. The CDR3 sequence is CASSSKKLAGGSSYNEQFF.

This chain joins TRBV29-1 and TRBJ1-1. CDR1 is SQVTM, CDR2 ANQGSEA, per germline. The CDR3 extends over 12 amino acids. The CDR3 is CSADTSLTEAFF.

The chain recombines TRBV20-1 with TRBJ2-1; TCRdb names TRBD2, which stays unverified in the absence of DNA. Germline CDR1 reads DFQATT; CDR2 reads SNEGSKA (reference sequence). This CDR3 comprises 13 residues. This CDR3 is CSAGLAGLDEQFF.

The chain carries TRBV12-3 or TRBV12-4 and TRBJ1-6; TCRdb's D call of TRBD1 is untestable without DNA. The CDR3 has 11 residues. The CDR3 is CASTGTGPLHF.

The rearrangement uses TRBV5-5 and TRBJ1-1. The CDR3 contains 14 residues. The germline V gene has CDR1 SGHKS and CDR2 YYEKEE (reference sequence). CDR3 region: CASSSRGADTEAFF.

The genes are TRBV29-1 and TRBJ1-2; the TCRdb call, TRBD1, lacks DNA for checking. The V gene's germline CDR1 is SQVTM and CDR2 ANQGSEA. The CDR3 is 14 amino acids. The CDR3 sequence: CGTTRQNALYGYTF.

The chain combines TRBV12-3 or TRBV12-4 with TRBJ1-6; TCRdb designates TRBD1, a call that cannot be tested without DNA. The CDR3 covers 17 residues. CDR3 sequence reads: CASSPPGGGLYNSPLHF.

The V call is TRBV11-1, the J call TRBJ1-2. The CDR3 consists of 13 residues. From germline, CDR1 is SGHAT and CDR2 FQDESV (reference sequence). CDR3 in amino acids: CASSFGSNYGYTF. The full variable domain, with the rest looked up from reference TRBV11-1 and TRBJ1-2, is EAEVAQSPRYKITEKSQAVAFWCDPISGHATLYWYRQILGQGPELLVQFQDESVVDDSQLPKDRFSAERLKGVDSTLKIQPAELGDSAMYLCASSFGSNYGYTFGSGTRLTVV.